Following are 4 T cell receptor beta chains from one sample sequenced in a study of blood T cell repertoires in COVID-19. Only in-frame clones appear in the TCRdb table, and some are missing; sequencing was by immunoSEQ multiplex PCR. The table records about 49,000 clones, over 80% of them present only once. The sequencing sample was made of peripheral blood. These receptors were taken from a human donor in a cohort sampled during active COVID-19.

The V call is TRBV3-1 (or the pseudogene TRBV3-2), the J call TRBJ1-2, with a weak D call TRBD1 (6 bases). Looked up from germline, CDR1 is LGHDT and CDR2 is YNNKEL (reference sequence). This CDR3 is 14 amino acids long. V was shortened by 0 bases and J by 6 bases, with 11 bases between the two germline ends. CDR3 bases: TGTGCCAGCAGCCAAGAAGGCCAGGGGAATGGCTACACCTTC. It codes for CASSQEGQGNGYTF.

CDR3 sequence: CAWSGSGANVLTF. CDR3 nucleotide sequence: TGTGCCTGGAGCGGCTCTGGGGCCAACGTCCTGACTTTC. This sequence joins TRBV30 and TRBJ2-6; D is unclear. Per the germline V gene, CDR1 is GTSNPN and CDR2 is SVGIG (reference sequence). Trimming stripped 3 bases from V and 0 bases from J, with 3 bases between. This CDR3 spans 13 amino acids. The whole variable domain, remainder taken from reference TRBV30 and TRBJ2-6, is SQTIHQWPATLVQPVGSPLSLECTVEGTSNPNLYWYRQAAGRGLQLLFYSVGIGQISSEVPQNLSASRPQDRQFILSSKKLLLSDSGFYLCAWSGSGANVLTFGAGSRLTVL.

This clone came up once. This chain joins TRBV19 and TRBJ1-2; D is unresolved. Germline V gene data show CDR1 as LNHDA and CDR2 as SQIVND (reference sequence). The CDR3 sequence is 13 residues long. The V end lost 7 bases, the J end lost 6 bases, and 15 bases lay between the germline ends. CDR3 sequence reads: CASTRSGLNGYTF. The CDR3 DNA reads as TGTGCCAGTACCCGTTCCGGGTTGAATGGCTACACCTTC.

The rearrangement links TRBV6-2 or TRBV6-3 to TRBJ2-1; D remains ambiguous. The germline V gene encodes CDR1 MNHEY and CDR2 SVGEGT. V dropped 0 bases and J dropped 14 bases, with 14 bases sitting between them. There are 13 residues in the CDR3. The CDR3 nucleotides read TGTGCCAGCAGTTACTCATCTTTGAGTTTTGAGTTCTTC. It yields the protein CASSYSSLSFEFF.